The 19 T cell receptor beta chains reported below all come from one sample, sequenced in a study of Graves' ophthalmopathy and Graves' hyperthyroidism. RNA transcripts served as template for amplifying TCR beta CDR3 sequences. In the first round, RT-PCR was carried out with HTBI primers, and a multiplex PCR formed the second round. TCRdb reprocessed the multiplex PCR reads with MiXCR, giving one entry per CDR3 protein. The sample includes 350,000 to 400,000 distinct CDR3 sequences, approximately 16% of them seen just once. Sequences were obtained from peripheral blood. Every receptor here comes from a woman under 30 with Graves' ophthalmopathy.

This clonotype was counted many times. The chain carries TRBV2 and TRBJ1-2; 8 nucleotides agree with TRBD1. The CDR3 is 15 amino acids. CDR1 is SNHLY and CDR2 is FYNNEI in the germline V gene. J gave up 3 bases and V 7 bases, and 10 bases lay outside the gene matches. CDR3 in amino acids: CASTGQGLPHYGYTF. In DNA, the CDR3 is TGTGCCAGCACTGGACAGGGCCTACCCCACTATGGCTACACCTTC.

The chain recombines TRBV5-5 with TRBJ1-2; 9 bases match TRBD1. After removal of 1 base from V and 4 bases from J, the junction contained 5 bases not matched to a gene. The CDR3 is made up of 15 amino acids. CDR1 SGHKS and CDR2 YYEKEE come from the germline V gene (reference sequence). CDR3 residues: CASSLYRGPSYGYTF. In DNA form, the CDR3 reads TGTGCCAGCAGCTTGTACAGGGGGCCCTCCTATGGCTACACCTTC.

This clonotype appeared many times. The chain joins TRBV7-8 to TRBJ2-6; no clear D gene. This CDR3 comprises 16 residues. The germline CDR1 and CDR2 sequences are SGHVS and FQNEAQ. Deletions cut 2 bases from V and 0 bases from J, with 8 bases between. The CDR3 sequence: CASSLRPRSGANVLTF. The DNA for the CDR3 is TGTGCCAGCAGCTTACGGCCCCGCTCTGGGGCCAACGTCCTGACTTTC.

This clonotype has a count of ten or more. Germline and junction disagree at one end, which may indicate a read error. J is TRBJ1-6 and V is TRBV6-1; D unresolved. CDR1 is MNHNS, CDR2 SASEGT, per germline. CDR3 length: 11 amino acids. The CDR3 is CASREDSPLHF. The CDR3 nucleotides are TGTGCCAGCAGGGAAGATTCACCCCTCCACTTT.

This clonotype was counted ten times or more. The J gene is TRBJ2-7, the V gene TRBV5-1, with D perhaps matching TRBD1 (6 bases). Germline V gene lookup returns CDR1 SGHRS and CDR2 YFSETQ. The V gene lost 4 bases and the J gene lost 2 bases, with 10 bases spanning the gap. The CDR3 length is 13 residues. CDR3 residues: CASSPDRTYEQYF. CDR3 DNA: TGCGCCAGCAGCCCGGACAGAACCTACGAGCAGTACTTC.

This clonotype was found many times. CDR3 protein: CASSSPSGGETQYF. For the CDR3, the DNA is TGTGCCAGCAGTTCCCCTAGCGGGGGGGAGACCCAGTACTTC. V gene TRBV28 combines with J gene TRBJ2-5, with TRBD2 matching 11 bases. The V segment lost 4 bases and the J segment 5 bases; nucleotides outside the gene matches: 3. CDR3 size: 14 residues. CDR1 is MDHEN, CDR2 SYDVKM, per germline.

This clonotype was counted many times. V and J are TRBV29-1 and TRBJ1-1; unclear D gene. The CDR3 loop spans 11 amino acids. V lost 4 bases and J lost 9, with 12 bases in between. The germline CDR1 and CDR2 sequences are SQVTM and ANQGSEA. The CDR3 DNA reads as TGCAGCGTTGCGGTGTCAGCTAAAGCTTTCTTT. Encoded protein: CSVAVSAKAFF.

This clonotype was seen many times. The CDR3 bases are TGTGCCAGCAGTCCGGCAGCGGGAAGAGAGACCCAGTACTTC. Translation: CASSPAAGRETQYF. This chain links TRBV28 with TRBJ2-5; 7 positions match TRBD2. Germline V gene lookup returns CDR1 MDHEN and CDR2 SYDVKM. The V and J ends lost 5 bases and 4 bases, in that order; junction bases with no gene match: 7. The CDR3 spans 14 residues.

This clonotype was counted at least ten times. DNA for the CDR3: TGTGCCAGCACACTAGCTATCACTTCGTACGAGCAGTACTTC. It encodes CASTLAITSYEQYF. The V and J genes are TRBV6-2 or TRBV6-3 and TRBJ2-7; TRBD2 might be the D (6 bases). With 7 bases removed from V and 4 bases from J, the gap between germline ends came to 17 bases. The CDR3 sequence is 14 residues long. Germline V CDR1 and CDR2: MNHEY, SVGEGT.

This clonotype has at least ten counts. The rearrangement links TRBV20-1 to TRBJ2-7, with 15 bases matching TRBD2. The CDR3 loop spans 17 amino acids. V trimming: 4 bases; J trimming: 2 bases; junction bases outside the gene matches: 9. CDR1 DFQATT and CDR2 SNEGSKA come from the germline V gene (reference sequence). The CDR3 is CSAKPGLAGGGPYEQYF. The CDR3 DNA reads as TGCAGTGCTAAACCGGGACTAGCGGGGGGCGGGCCCTACGAGCAGTACTTC.

The chain couples TRBV28 to TRBJ1-2; 9 bases agree with TRBD1. CDR3 length: 15 residues. Losses at the gene ends were 4 bases for V and 8 bases for J; bases not matched to a gene: 11. In germline, CDR1 is MDHEN, CDR2 SYDVKM. The CDR3 bases are TGTGCCAGCAGTTCACCGGGACAGGGAATCGGGGGCTACACCTTC. As protein: CASSSPGQGIGGYTF.

This sequence joins TRBV20-1 and TRBJ2-6; D may correspond to TRBD1 or TRBD2 (6 bases each). The CDR3 loop spans 19 amino acids. Germline V CDR1 and CDR2: DFQATT, SNEGSKA (reference sequence). Trimming removed 0 bases from V and 1 base from J, with 19 bases in between. This chain's CDR3 is CSARETGADYISGANVLTF. In DNA form, the CDR3 reads TGCAGTGCTAGAGAGACGGGGGCAGACTATATTTCTGGGGCCAACGTCCTGACTTTC.

The table lists this clonotype with many counts. The chain is built from TRBV3-1 and TRBJ2-4; D is unclear. V lost 1 base, J lost 1 base, and 11 bases lay in between. Germline loops: CDR1 LGHDT, CDR2 YNNKEL (reference sequence). The CDR3 covers 16 residues. CDR3 in amino acids: CASSQVGLRAKNIQYF. CDR3 nucleotides: TGTGCCAGCAGCCAAGTGGGGTTGCGGGCCAAAAACATTCAGTACTTC. Combining the CDR3 with reference TRBV3-1 and TRBJ2-4 gives the whole variable domain DTAVSQTPKYLVTQMGNDKSIKCEQNLGHDTMYWYKQDSKKFLKIMFSYNNKELIINETVPNRFSPKSPDKAHLNLHINSLELGDSAVYFCASSQVGLRAKNIQYFGAGTRLSVL.

This clonotype has a count of ten or more. V gene TRBV27 combines with J gene TRBJ2-7; D gene unclear. Per germline, CDR1 MNHEY and CDR2 SMNVEV (reference sequence). V was shortened by 0 bases and J by 1 base, with 7 bases between the two germline ends. This CDR3 contains 14 residues. In DNA, the CDR3 is TGTGCCAGCAGTTTATCGTACAGTTCCTACGAGCAGTACTTC. This codes for CASSLSYSSYEQYF.

This clonotype occurred many times. The gene calls are TRBV18 and TRBJ2-1; maybe TRBD2 (6 bases). The germline gives CDR1 KGHSH, CDR2 LQKENI. The CDR3 totals 14 residues. Trimming pared 3 bases from V and 7 bases from J, leaving 13 bases between. CDR3 in DNA: TGTGCCAGCTCACCCTTAGCGGACCGGAATGAGCAGTTCTTC. Translated: CASSPLADRNEQFF. The full variable domain, completed using reference TRBV18 and TRBJ2-1, is NAGVMQNPRHLVRRRGQEARLRCSPMKGHSHVYWYRQLPEEGLKFMVYLQKENIIDESGMPKERFSAEFPKEGPSILRIQQVVRGDSAAYFCASSPLADRNEQFFGPGTRLTVL.

This clonotype was counted at least ten times. The V and J genes are TRBV11-2 and TRBJ2-6; D perhaps matches TRBD1 (8 bases). V dropped 5 bases and J dropped 0 bases, with 14 bases sitting between them. Per the germline V gene, CDR1 is SGHAT and CDR2 is FQNNGV. This CDR3 contains 17 residues. For the CDR3, the DNA is TGTGCCAGCAGCCCACAGGGGGGGGGCTCTGGGGCCAACGTCCTGACTTTC. Translated, it gives CASSPQGGGSGANVLTF.

This clonotype appeared many times. The chain recombines TRBV12-3 or TRBV12-4 with TRBJ2-7, with a tentative D call TRBD2 (7 bases). Trimming shortened V by 6 bases and J by 1 base, and 16 bases separated the two germline ends. The CDR3 totals 15 residues. Written as DNA, the CDR3 is TGTGCCAGCAGAGGGTGGGGGGGGCAGTCCTACGAGCAGTACTTC. This sequence encodes CASRGWGGQSYEQYF.

The chain recombines TRBV2 with TRBJ2-5, with 9 bases that match TRBD2. Germline V gene sequence: CDR1 SNHLY, CDR2 FYNNEI. V shed 5 bases, J shed 4 bases, and the junction held 5 bases outside the gene matches. The CDR3 totals 14 residues. The CDR3 nucleotides read TGTGCCAGCAGTCCGGGACTAGCAGTAGAGACCCAGTACTTC. As protein: CASSPGLAVETQYF.

The table lists this clonotype with many counts. This chain connects TRBV12-3 or TRBV12-4 to TRBJ1-5; 7 bases map to TRBD1. V was pared by 6 bases and J by 5 bases, with 7 bases of the junction left unmatched. This CDR3 has 14 amino acids. This chain's CDR3 is CASRTTGKDQPQHF. The CDR3 DNA sequence: TGTGCCAGCAGGACGACAGGGAAGGATCAGCCCCAGCATTTT.